This T cell receptor beta chain was retrieved from a study of blood T cell repertoires in COVID-19. Clones were read by immunoSEQ multiplex PCR, and TCRdb kept only the in-frame ones, dropping some. The sample shows under 200,000 clones, around 85% of them seen only once. This CDR3 spans 17 amino acids. Trimming shortened V by 1 base and J by 1 base, and 16 bases separated the two germline ends. Germline V lookup: CDR1 MGHRA, CDR2 YSYEKL. The rearrangement links TRBV4-1 to TRBJ1-1; D is possibly TRBD1 (5 bases). This receptor was taken from a woman of 80 years or more with acute or convalescent COVID-19. Sample: peripheral blood. Written as DNA, the CDR3 is TGCGCCAGCAGCCAAGTCCAAGGGGTTAGGTGGAACACTGAAGCTTTCTTT. Translating gives CASSQVQGVRWNTEAFF.